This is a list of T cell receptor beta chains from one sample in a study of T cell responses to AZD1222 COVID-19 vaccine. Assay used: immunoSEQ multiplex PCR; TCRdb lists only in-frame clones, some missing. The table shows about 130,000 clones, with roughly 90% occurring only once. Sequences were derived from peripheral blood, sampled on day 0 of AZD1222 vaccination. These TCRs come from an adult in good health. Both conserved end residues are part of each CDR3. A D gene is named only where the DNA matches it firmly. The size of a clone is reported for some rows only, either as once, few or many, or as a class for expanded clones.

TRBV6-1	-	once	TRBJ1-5	TGTGCCAGCAGTGCCGAGGACGTATTGAGCAATCAGCCCCAGCATTTT	CASSAEDVLSNQPQHF
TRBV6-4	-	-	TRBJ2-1	TGTGCCAGCGGTACGGGACCCTCCCTTGCCCCTCGGTTCTTC	CASGTGPSLAPRFF
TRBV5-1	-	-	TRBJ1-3	TGCGCCAGCTCCCCTGGAAACACCATATATTTT	CASSPGNTIYF
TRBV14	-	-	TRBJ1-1	TGTGCCAGCAGCCCATTACGGGTCGACACTGAAGCTTTCTTT	CASSPLRVDTEAFF
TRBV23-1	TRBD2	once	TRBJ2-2	TGCGCCAGCAGCGACCGACTGCGGGGGAGGACCGGGGAGCTGTTTTTT	CASSDRLRGRTGELFF
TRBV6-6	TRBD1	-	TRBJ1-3	TGTGCCAGCAGTACAGGGGGTGGAAACACCATATATTTT	CASSTGGGNTIYF
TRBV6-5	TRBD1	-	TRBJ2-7	TGTGCCAGCAGTTACGGACAGGGGGCCTACGAGCAGTACTTC	CASSYGQGAYEQYF
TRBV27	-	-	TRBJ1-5	TGTGCCAGCAAGGCTGCTCCAGGGAATCAGCCCCAGCATTTT	CASKAAPGNQPQHF
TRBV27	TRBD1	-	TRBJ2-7	TGTGCCAGCAGTCGAAAGGGGGCCACAAGATTGTACGAGCAGTACTTC	CASSRKGATRLYEQYF
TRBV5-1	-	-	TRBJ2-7	TGCGCCAGCAGCTTGTTGGGTGGGCCCTACGAGCAGTACTTC	CASSLLGGPYEQYF
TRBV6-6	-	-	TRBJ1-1	TGTGCCAGCCGGGTAGGGGCGAACACTGAAGCTTTCTTT	CASRVGANTEAFF
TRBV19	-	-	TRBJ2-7	TGTGCCAGTAGTATAGATTTGGGAAGCTCCTACGAGCAGTACTTC	CASSIDLGSSYEQYF
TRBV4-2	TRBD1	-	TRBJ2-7	TGTGCCAGCAGCCGAGGACAGGGGTACGAGCAGTACTTC	CASSRGQGYEQYF
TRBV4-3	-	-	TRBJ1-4	TGCGCCAGCCGAGGGGCGACTAATGAAAAACTGTTTTTT	CASRGATNEKLFF
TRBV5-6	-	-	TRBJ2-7	TGTGCCAGCAGCTTGTTCCGCGCTCCCTACGAGCAGTACTTC	CASSLFRAPYEQYF
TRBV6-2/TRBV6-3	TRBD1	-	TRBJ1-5	TGTGCCAGCAGTCCCGGGACAGGGTCCAATAGCAATCAGCCCCAGCATTTT	CASSPGTGSNSNQPQHF
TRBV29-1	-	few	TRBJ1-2	TGCAGCGTTGTATTGGGGATCTATGGCTACACCTTC	CSVVLGIYGYTF
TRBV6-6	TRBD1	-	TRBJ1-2	TGTGCCAGCAGCCTAATACAGGGGGCGAATCGCTATGGCTACACCTTC	CASSLIQGANRYGYTF
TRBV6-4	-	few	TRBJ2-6	TGTGCCAGCAGTGACAACTCTGGGGCCAACGTCCTGACTTTC	CASSDNSGANVLTF
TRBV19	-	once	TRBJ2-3	TGTGCCAGTACCGGACAGGGCCTAGCGGGCACAGATACGCAGTATTTT	CASTGQGLAGTDTQYF
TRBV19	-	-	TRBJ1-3	TGTGCCAGTAGTGTTGGCGGAGCCGGTGGAAACACCATATATTTT	CASSVGGAGGNTIYF
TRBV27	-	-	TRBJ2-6	TGTGCCAGCAGTTTAAGCAGGGGCTCTGGGGCCAACGTCCTGACTTTC	CASSLSRGSGANVLTF
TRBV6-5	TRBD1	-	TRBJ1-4	TGTGCCAGCATCAACCGGGACAGGGGCGGAAAACTGTTTTTT	CASINRDRGGKLFF
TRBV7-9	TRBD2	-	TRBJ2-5	TGTGCCAGCAGCTTAGCTAGCGGGGGATACCAAGAGACCCAGTACTTC	CASSLASGGYQETQYF
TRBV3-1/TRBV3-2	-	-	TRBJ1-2	TGTGCCAGCAGCCAAGAGGCGCTTCCAAACCTCTATGGCTACACCTTC	CASSQEALPNLYGYTF
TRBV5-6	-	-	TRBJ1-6	TGTGCCAGCTGGAGAGGGATGAATTCACCCCTCCACTTT	CASWRGMNSPLHF
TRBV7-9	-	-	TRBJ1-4	TGTGCCAGCAGCTTAAGTAGGGCCGAAAAACTGTTTTTT	CASSLSRAEKLFF
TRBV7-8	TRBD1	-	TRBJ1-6	TGTGCCAGCAGCTTAGACAGGGGGGTTCCCAATTCACCCCTCCACTTT	CASSLDRGVPNSPLHF
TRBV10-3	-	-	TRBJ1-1	TGTGCCATGGGTTCAGCGAACGCTGAAGCTTTCTTT	CAMGSANAEAFF
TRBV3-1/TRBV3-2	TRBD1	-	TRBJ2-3	TGTGCCAGCAGCCAGATGGGACAGGGTAACGCAGATACGCAGTATTTT	CASSQMGQGNADTQYF
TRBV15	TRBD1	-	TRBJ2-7	TGTGCCGAGGCAGGGGGATCCTACGAGCAGTACTTC	CAEAGGSYEQYF
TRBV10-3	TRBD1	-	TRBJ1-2	TGTGCCATCAGTGAGCCGGACAGGGATGGGTATGGCTACACCTTC	CAISEPDRDGYGYTF
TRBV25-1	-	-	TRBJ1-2	TGTGCCAGCAGTGAAAACCCCGGGGTCGGGAGCTACACCTTC	CASSENPGVGSYTF
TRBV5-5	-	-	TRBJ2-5	TGTGCCAGCAGCTCCGAACCAAAGGAGACCCAGTACTTC	CASSSEPKETQYF
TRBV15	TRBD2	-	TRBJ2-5	TGTGCCACCAGCAGGGGGTCTAGCGGGCCCCAAGAGACCCAGTACTTC	CATSRGSSGPQETQYF
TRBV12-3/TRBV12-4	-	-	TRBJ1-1	TGTGCCAGCAGTTGGACCTTGAACACTGAAGCTTTCTTT	CASSWTLNTEAFF
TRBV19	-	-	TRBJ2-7	TGTGCCAGTAGTATAGGGGCCGTAGGCTACGAGCAGTACTTC	CASSIGAVGYEQYF
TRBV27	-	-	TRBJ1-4	TGTGCCAGCAGTTTATCGAGGGACTCTGAAAAACTGTTTTTT	CASSLSRDSEKLFF
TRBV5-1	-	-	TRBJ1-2	TGCGCCAGCAGCTTGGGAGAATGGGGCGTTTATGGCTACACCTTC	CASSLGEWGVYGYTF
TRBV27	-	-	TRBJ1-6	TGTGCCAGCAGTTTAGGGGGTAATTCACCCCTCCACTTT	CASSLGGNSPLHF
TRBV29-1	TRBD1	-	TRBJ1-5	TGCAGCGTTGCTGACAGGGAGGCACAGCCCCAGCATTTT	CSVADREAQPQHF
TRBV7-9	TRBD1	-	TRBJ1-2	TGTGCCAGCAGCTTAGGGGACAGGGTCTTTCCTGGTTACACCTTC	CASSLGDRVFPGYTF
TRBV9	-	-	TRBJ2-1	TGTGCCAGCAGCGTCTCAACCAGGAGCTCCTACAATGAGCAGTTCTTC	CASSVSTRSSYNEQFF
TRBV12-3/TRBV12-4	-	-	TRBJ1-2	TGTGCCAGCAGCCACGACAGGCACTATGGCTACACCTTC	CASSHDRHYGYTF
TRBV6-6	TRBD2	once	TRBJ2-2	TGTGCCAGCAGTCGAGCTAGCGGGGGGTCCCGCACCGGGGAGCTGTTTTTT	CASSRASGGSRTGELFF
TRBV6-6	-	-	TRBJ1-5	TGTGCCAGCACTACACTAGGGACACTCGGCAATCAGCCCCAGCATTTT	CASTTLGTLGNQPQHF